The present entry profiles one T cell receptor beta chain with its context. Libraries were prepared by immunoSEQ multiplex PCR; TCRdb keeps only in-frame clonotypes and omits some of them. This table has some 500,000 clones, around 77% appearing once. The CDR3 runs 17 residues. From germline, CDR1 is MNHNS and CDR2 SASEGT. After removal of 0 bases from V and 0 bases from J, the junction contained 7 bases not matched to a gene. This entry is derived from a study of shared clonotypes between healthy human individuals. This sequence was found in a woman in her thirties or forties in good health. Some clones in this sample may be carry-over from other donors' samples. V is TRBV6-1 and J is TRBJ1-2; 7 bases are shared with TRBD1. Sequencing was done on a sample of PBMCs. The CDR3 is CASSEAGVGTANYGYTF. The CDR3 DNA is TGTGCCAGCAGTGAAGCAGGTGTAGGGACAGCTAACTATGGCTACACCTTC.